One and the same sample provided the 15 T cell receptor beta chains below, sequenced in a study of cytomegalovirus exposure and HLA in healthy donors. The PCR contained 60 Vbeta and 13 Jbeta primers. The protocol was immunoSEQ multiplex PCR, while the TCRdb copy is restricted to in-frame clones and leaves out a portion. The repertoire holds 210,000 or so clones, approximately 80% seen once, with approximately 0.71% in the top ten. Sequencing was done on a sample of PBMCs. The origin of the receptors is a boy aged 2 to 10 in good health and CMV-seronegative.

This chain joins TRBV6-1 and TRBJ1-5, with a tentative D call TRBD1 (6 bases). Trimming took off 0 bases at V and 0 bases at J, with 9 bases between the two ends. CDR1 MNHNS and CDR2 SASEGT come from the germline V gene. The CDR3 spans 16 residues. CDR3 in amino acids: CASSEAGAVSNQPQHF. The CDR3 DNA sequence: TGTGCCAGCAGTGAAGCGGGGGCAGTTAGCAATCAGCCCCAGCATTTT.

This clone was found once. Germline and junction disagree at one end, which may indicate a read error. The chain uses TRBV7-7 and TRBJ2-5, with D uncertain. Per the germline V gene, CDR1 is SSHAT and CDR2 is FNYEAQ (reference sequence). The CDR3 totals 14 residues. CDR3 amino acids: CASSLFLSQETQYF. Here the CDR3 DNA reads TGTGCTAGCAGCCTTTTCCTGTCCCAAGAGACCCAGTACTTC. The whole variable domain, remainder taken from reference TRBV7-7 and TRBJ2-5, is GAGVSQSPRYKVTKRGQDVTLRCDPISSHATLYWYQQALGQGPEFLTYFNYEAQPDKSGLPSDRFSAERPEGSISTLTIQRTEQRDSAMYRCASSLFLSQETQYFGPGTRLLVL.

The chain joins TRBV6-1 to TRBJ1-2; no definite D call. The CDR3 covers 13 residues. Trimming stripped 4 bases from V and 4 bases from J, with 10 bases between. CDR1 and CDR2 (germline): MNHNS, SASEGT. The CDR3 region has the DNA TGTGCCAGCAGTGGCGGCAAGTCCTATGGCTACACCTTC. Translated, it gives CASSGGKSYGYTF.

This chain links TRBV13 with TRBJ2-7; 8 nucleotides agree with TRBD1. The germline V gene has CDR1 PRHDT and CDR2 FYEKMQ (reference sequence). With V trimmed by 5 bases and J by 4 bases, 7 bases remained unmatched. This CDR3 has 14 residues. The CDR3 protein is CASSPEQGEYEQYF. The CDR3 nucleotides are TGTGCCAGCAGCCCCGAACAGGGGGAATACGAGCAGTACTTC.

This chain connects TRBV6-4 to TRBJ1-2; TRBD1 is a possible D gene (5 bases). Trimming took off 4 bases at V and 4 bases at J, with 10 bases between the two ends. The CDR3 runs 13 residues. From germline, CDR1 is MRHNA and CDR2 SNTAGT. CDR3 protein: CASSADRSYGYTF. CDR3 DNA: TGTGCCAGCAGTGCAGACAGATCCTATGGCTACACCTTC.

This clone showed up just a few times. The CDR3 nucleotides read TGTGCCAGCAGTCCTCTGGGAGCGGGCGGGTCAGATACGCAGTATTTT. Translated: CASSPLGAGGSDTQYF. J is TRBJ2-3 and V is TRBV27, with D perhaps matching TRBD2 (6 bases). Germline V gene sequence: CDR1 MNHEY, CDR2 SMNVEV (reference sequence). V lost 5 bases, J lost 4 bases, and 19 bases lay in between. This CDR3 has 16 amino acids.

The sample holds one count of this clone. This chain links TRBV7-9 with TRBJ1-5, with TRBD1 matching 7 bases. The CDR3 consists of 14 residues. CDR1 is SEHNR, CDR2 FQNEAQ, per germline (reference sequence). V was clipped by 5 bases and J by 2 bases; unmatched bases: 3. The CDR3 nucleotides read TGTGCCAGCAGCCCCGGGACAGGCAATCAGCCCCAGCATTTT. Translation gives CASSPGTGNQPQHF.

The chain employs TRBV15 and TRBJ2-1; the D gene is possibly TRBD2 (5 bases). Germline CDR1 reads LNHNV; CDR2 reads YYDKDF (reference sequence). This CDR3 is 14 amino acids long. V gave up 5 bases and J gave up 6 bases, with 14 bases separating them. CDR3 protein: CATSPIGLTNEQFF. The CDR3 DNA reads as TGTGCCACCAGCCCTATTGGACTTACCAATGAGCAGTTCTTC.

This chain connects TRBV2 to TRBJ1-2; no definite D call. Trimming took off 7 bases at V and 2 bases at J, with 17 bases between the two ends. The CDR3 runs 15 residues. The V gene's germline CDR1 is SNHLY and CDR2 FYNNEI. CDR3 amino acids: CASTPRVARNYGYTF. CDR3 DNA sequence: TGTGCCAGCACACCCCGGGTGGCAAGAAACTATGGCTACACCTTC.

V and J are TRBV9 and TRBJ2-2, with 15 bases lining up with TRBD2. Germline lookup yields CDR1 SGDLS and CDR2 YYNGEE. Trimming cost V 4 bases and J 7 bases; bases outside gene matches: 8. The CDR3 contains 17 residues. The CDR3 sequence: CASSLRTSGRDSGELFF. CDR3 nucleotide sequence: TGTGCCAGCAGCTTGCGGACTAGCGGGAGGGATAGCGGGGAGCTGTTTTTT.

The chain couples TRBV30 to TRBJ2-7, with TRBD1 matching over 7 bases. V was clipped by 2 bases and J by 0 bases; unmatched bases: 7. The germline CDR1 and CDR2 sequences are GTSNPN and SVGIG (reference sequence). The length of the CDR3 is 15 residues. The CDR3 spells CAWSPDREPSYEQYF. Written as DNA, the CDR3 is TGTGCCTGGAGTCCCGACAGGGAGCCCTCCTACGAGCAGTACTTC.

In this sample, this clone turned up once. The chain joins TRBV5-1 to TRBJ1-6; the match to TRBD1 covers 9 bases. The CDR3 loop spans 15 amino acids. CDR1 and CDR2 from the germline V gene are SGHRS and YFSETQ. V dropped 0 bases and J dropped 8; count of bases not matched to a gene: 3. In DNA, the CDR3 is TGCGCCAGCAGCTTGGGACAGGGGGGATATTCACCCCTCCACTTT. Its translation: CASSLGQGGYSPLHF.

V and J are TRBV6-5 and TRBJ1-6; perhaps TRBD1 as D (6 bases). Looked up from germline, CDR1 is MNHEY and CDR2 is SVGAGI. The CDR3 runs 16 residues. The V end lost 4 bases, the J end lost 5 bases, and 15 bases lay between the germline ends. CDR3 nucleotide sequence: TGTGCCAGCAGTTCCCTTGGACAGACTAATAATTCACCCCTCCACTTT. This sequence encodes CASSSLGQTNNSPLHF.

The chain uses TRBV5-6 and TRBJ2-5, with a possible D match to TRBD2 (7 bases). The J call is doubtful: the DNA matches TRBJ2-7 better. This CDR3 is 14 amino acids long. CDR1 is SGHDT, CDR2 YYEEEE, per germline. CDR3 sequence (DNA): TGTGCCAGCATCCCGTGGGGGGGCAGGGACGAGCAGTACTTC. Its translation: CASIPWGGRDEQYF.

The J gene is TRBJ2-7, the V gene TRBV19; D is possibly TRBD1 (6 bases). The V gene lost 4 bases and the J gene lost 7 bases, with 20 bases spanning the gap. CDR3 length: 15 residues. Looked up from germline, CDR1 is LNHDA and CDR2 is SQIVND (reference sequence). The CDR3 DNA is TGTGCCAGTAGTAAACAGGCAACACTAACAGGGGAGCAGTACTTC. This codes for CASSKQATLTGEQYF.